The source of this TCR beta chain is a study of blood T cell repertoires in COVID-19. About the research overall: Collection of acute and convalescent COVID-19 samples took place in the United States, Italy and Spain. Nucleic acid was either cDNA or gDNA, and it came from T cells, B-cell-depleted T cells, or PBMCs.

As processed by the authors: Reference gene primer amplification in the assay estimated nucleated cell counts. Repertoires were generated with immunoSEQ multiplex PCR, while TCRdb's copy carries only in-frame clones and drops some. V and J calls and clone size are as listed in that table; D and trimming were resolved from the DNA. The sample lists about 92,000 clones; around nine tenths were seen once. Germline V gene data show CDR1 as SGHTA and CDR2 as FQGNSA. V shed 1 base and J shed 4 bases, with 13 bases lying between them. This CDR3 comprises 15 residues. Seattle patient enrollment occurred during active infection, with longitudinal follow-up thereafter.

This sequence was found in a woman in her sixties or seventies with COVID-19, enrolled during active disease. Sequencing input: peripheral blood. The V gene is TRBV7-2, the J gene TRBJ1-1; D ambiguous. CDR3 region: CASSLGSLSGTEAFF. The CDR3 nucleotides are TGTGCCAGCAGCTTAGGTTCTCTTTCGGGCACTGAAGCTTTCTTT.